These T cell receptor beta chains were read from a single sample in a study of T cell responses to AZD1222 COVID-19 vaccine. Sequenced by immunoSEQ multiplex PCR; TCRdb stores in-frame clones only, minus some. The top ten clones hold roughly 12% of a sample with around 130,000 clones, roughly 84% of them seen once. The specimen comprised peripheral blood, sampled on day 0 of AZD1222 vaccination. These receptors all stem from an adult in good health. Both conserved end residues are part of each CDR3. The D gene is left open where the match is weak. Not every row has a clone size; where given, it reads once, few, many or a size class.

D gene,J gene,clone size,V gene,CDR3 protein,CDR3 DNA
TRBD1,TRBJ1-3,.,TRBV6-5,CASSKTGSGGNTIYF,TGTGCCAGCAGTAAGACAGGGTCGGGTGGAAACACCATATATTTT
.,TRBJ1-5,.,TRBV13,CASSLSNQPQHF,TGTGCCAGCAGCTTAAGCAATCAGCCCCAGCATTTT
TRBD1,TRBJ2-5,.,TRBV7-2,CASRPGQSETQYF,TGTGCCAGCAGGCCGGGACAGTCAGAGACCCAGTACTTC
.,TRBJ1-3,once,TRBV18,CASSPSWGSGNTIYF,TGTGCCAGCTCACCATCATGGGGCTCTGGAAACACCATATATTTT
TRBD1,TRBJ2-5,.,TRBV2,CANGGQGGTQYF,TGTGCGAATGGGGGACAGGGGGGGACCCAGTACTTC
.,TRBJ2-1,.,TRBV6-6,CASSYDRQEGSNEQFF,TGTGCCAGCAGTTACGACCGACAGGAGGGGAGCAATGAGCAGTTCTTC
TRBD1,TRBJ1-4,once,TRBV29-1,CSVLPGGNEKLFF,TGCAGCGTTTTACCAGGGGGTAATGAAAAACTGTTTTTT
TRBD1,TRBJ1-5,.,TRBV19,CASSMPTGTGNQPQHF,TGTGCCAGTAGTATGCCAACCGGGACAGGGAATCAGCCCCAGCATTTT
TRBD2,TRBJ2-1,.,TRBV7-9,CASGTSGSRDEQFF,TGTGCCAGCGGGACTAGCGGGTCCCGGGATGAGCAGTTCTTC
TRBD1,TRBJ2-2,.,TRBV7-3,CASSPIGRGQGIGELFF,TGTGCCAGCAGCCCCATTGGAAGGGGACAGGGGATCGGGGAGCTGTTTTTT
.,TRBJ2-7,once,TRBV6-5,CASRKQKFSYEQYF,TGTGCCAGCAGAAAACAGAAGTTCTCCTACGAGCAGTACTTC
TRBD1,TRBJ1-5,.,TRBV6-2/TRBV6-3,CASSYPNQGGRNQPQHF,TGTGCCAGCAGTTACCCGAACCAGGGGGGGAGAAATCAGCCCCAGCATTTT
.,TRBJ1-1,.,TRBV7-9,CASSLGSGNTEAFF,TGTGCCAGCAGCTTAGGCAGCGGGAACACTGAAGCTTTCTTT
TRBD1,TRBJ2-2,few,TRBV7-9,CASSLRDRGRNGELFF,TGTGCCAGCAGCCTACGGGACAGGGGGCGTAACGGGGAGCTGTTTTTT
TRBD1,TRBJ2-2,once,TRBV9,CASSTETGLRTGELFF,TGTGCCAGCAGCACAGAGACAGGGCTTCGCACCGGGGAGCTGTTTTTT
.,TRBJ2-3,.,TRBV7-9,CASSFVGKSTDTQYF,TGTGCCAGCAGCTTCGTGGGAAAAAGCACAGATACGCAGTATTTT
TRBD1,TRBJ1-1,.,TRBV3-1/TRBV3-2,CASRDIRQGYTEAFF,TGTGCCAGCAGAGATATCAGACAGGGCTACACTGAAGCTTTCTTT
.,TRBJ2-3,once,TRBV28,CASSPPLHTQYF,TGTGCCAGCAGCCCACCCCTCCATACGCAGTATTTT
TRBD1,TRBJ1-2,.,TRBV7-9,CASSSSGTVYGYTF,TGTGCCAGCAGCTCCTCCGGGACAGTCTATGGCTACACCTTC
TRBD1,TRBJ2-4,.,TRBV14,CASSPDRANIQYF,TGTGCCAGCAGCCCGGACAGGGCGAACATTCAGTACTTC
TRBD2,TRBJ2-1,.,TRBV27,CASSLSTSGQYNEQFF,TGTGCCAGCAGTTTATCGACTAGCGGGCAATACAATGAGCAGTTCTTC
TRBD1,TRBJ1-6,.,TRBV27,CASKTGDSPLHF,TGTGCCAGTAAAACAGGGGATTCACCCCTCCACTTT
.,TRBJ2-3,.,TRBV7-2,CASSFRVGTDTQYF,TGTGCCAGCAGCTTTCGCGTTGGGACAGATACGCAGTATTTT
.,TRBJ2-1,.,TRBV6-1,CASSDDGSHWNEQFF,TGTGCCAGCAGTGATGACGGAAGTCATTGGAATGAGCAGTTCTTC
.,TRBJ1-1,.,TRBV9,CASSVAGSGEAFF,TGTGCCAGCAGCGTAGCGGGGTCGGGTGAAGCTTTCTTT
.,TRBJ1-5,once,TRBV10-3,CATTPGGNDQPQHF,TGTGCCACCACCCCGGGGGGGAACGATCAGCCCCAGCATTTT
TRBD1,TRBJ1-2,.,TRBV19,CASSLAGTGASENYGYTF,TGTGCCAGTAGCCTGGCCGGGACAGGGGCGAGTGAGAACTATGGTTACACCTTC
TRBD2,TRBJ2-7,.,TRBV5-1,CASSLGEGHEQYF,TGCGCCAGCAGCTTGGGGGAGGGACACGAGCAGTACTTC
.,TRBJ2-5,.,TRBV9,CASSRVGGQETQYF,TGTGCCAGCAGCCGGGTAGGGGGCCAAGAGACCCAGTACTTC
TRBD1,TRBJ1-2,once,TRBV19,CASSIGTASRGYTF,TGTGCCAGTAGTATCGGGACAGCCTCACGTGGCTACACCTTC
.,TRBJ1-2,.,TRBV2,CASSDSGRTHGYTF,TGTGCCAGCAGTGATAGTGGAAGGACTCATGGCTACACCTTC
.,TRBJ1-4,.,TRBV24-1,CAPCPWLGAEKLFF,TGTGCCCCCTGCCCGTGGCTGGGAGCTGAAAAACTGTTTTTT
TRBD1,TRBJ2-5,.,TRBV6-5,CASSHGQGGQETQYF,TGTGCCAGCAGCCACGGACAGGGGGGACAAGAGACCCAGTACTTC
.,TRBJ1-1,.,TRBV3-1/TRBV3-2,CASSQDLTGTSGAFF,TGTGCCAGCAGCCAAGATCTAACCGGGACTAGTGGAGCTTTCTTT
.,TRBJ2-1,.,TRBV7-9,CASSGLSIEQFF,TGTGCCAGCAGCGGACTGTCGATAGAGCAGTTCTTC
.,TRBJ2-2,.,TRBV6-5,CASRQQGNTGELFF,TGTGCCAGCAGGCAACAGGGAAACACCGGGGAGCTGTTTTTT
.,TRBJ1-1,.,TRBV6-2/TRBV6-3,CASSYSRQADTEAFF,TGTGCCAGCAGTTACTCAAGACAGGCGGACACTGAAGCTTTCTTT
.,TRBJ1-2,.,TRBV3-1/TRBV3-2,CASSQEGTEYGYTF,TGTGCCAGCAGCCAAGAAGGGACGGAGTATGGCTACACCTTC
.,TRBJ2-2,.,TRBV11-3,CASRTDRNTGELFF,TGTGCCAGCAGAACGGACAGGAACACCGGGGAGCTGTTTTTT
TRBD2,TRBJ2-1,.,TRBV20-1,CSASKQAGGREQFF,TGCAGTGCTAGTAAACAAGCGGGGGGGCGAGAGCAGTTCTTC
.,TRBJ2-5,once,TRBV11-3,CASSLRDWQETQYF,TGTGCCAGCAGCTTACGGGACTGGCAAGAGACCCAGTACTTC
.,TRBJ1-5,once,TRBV7-2,CASSPFGGARNQPQHF,TGTGCCAGCAGTCCTTTCGGGGGGGCGAGGAATCAGCCCCAGCATTTT
.,TRBJ1-2,.,TRBV30,CAWGRYTYGYTF,TGTGCCTGGGGGCGGTACACCTATGGCTACACCTTC
TRBD1,TRBJ1-2,.,TRBV9,CASGGGGGYTF,TGTGCCAGCGGAGGGGGCGGAGGCTACACCTTC
TRBD2,TRBJ2-1,.,TRBV19,CASSLSGGADEQFF,TGTGCCAGTAGCCTTAGCGGGGGGGCCGATGAGCAGTTCTTC
TRBD2,TRBJ2-1,.,TRBV7-9,CASRSGMAGVVYNEQFF,TGTGCCAGCAGGTCGGGTATGGCGGGAGTCGTTTACAATGAGCAGTTCTTC
.,TRBJ1-2,.,TRBV29-1,CSAEDMTLFLF,TGCAGCGCCGAGGATATGACACTGTTTTTATTC
.,TRBJ1-4,.,TRBV20-1,CRAGSGEKLFF,TGCAGGGCCGGTTCTGGGGAAAAACTGTTTTTT
TRBD2,TRBJ2-7,once,TRBV7-9,CASSLVGTSGDQQYF,TGTGCCAGCAGCTTAGTGGGGACTAGCGGGGATCAGCAGTACTTC
.,TRBJ1-1,.,TRBV4-1,CASSQVFGGQAFF,TGCGCCAGCAGCCAAGTTTTTGGCGGACAAGCTTTCTTT
.,TRBJ1-5,once,TRBV4-1,CASSRTPSRGPQPQHF,TGCGCCAGCAGCCGTACACCCTCGCGCGGTCCTCAGCCCCAGCATTTT
.,TRBJ1-5,.,TRBV30,CAWSGESNQPQHF,TGTGCCTGGAGTGGGGAGTCAAATCAGCCCCAGCATTTT
.,TRBJ2-6,.,TRBV3-1/TRBV3-2,CASSQDGFSGANVLTF,TGTGCCAGCAGCCAAGATGGATTCTCTGGGGCCAACGTCCTGACTTTC
.,TRBJ1-1,.,TRBV19,CASMSGAWAFF,TGTGCCAGTATGTCCGGAGCGTGGGCTTTCTTT
TRBD1,TRBJ1-1,once,TRBV9,CASSAHRGGGMGTEAFF,TGTGCCAGCAGCGCACACAGGGGAGGTGGTATGGGCACTGAAGCTTTCTTT
.,TRBJ1-2,.,TRBV19,CASSILANYGYTF,TGTGCCAGTAGTATATTAGCTAACTATGGCTACACCTTC
TRBD2,TRBJ2-5,.,TRBV10-3,CAISQTSGQETQYF,TGTGCCATCAGTCAGACTAGCGGACAAGAGACCCAGTACTTC
.,TRBJ2-7,.,TRBV5-5,CASLAGLSPYEQYF,TGTGCCAGCCTGGCGGGGTTGTCTCCGTACGAGCAGTACTTC
.,TRBJ2-3,.,TRBV11-2,CASSRRNQLATIPGGTQYF,TGTGCCAGCAGCCGAAGGAACCAACTAGCAACAATACCAGGCGGTACGCAGTATTTT
.,TRBJ1-6,.,TRBV7-9,CASSLLAGYNSPLHF,TGTGCCAGCAGCTTATTGGCAGGGTATAATTCACCCCTCCACTTT